This T cell receptor (beta chain) emerged from a study of blood T cell repertoires in COVID-19. The wider study: Samples came from the United States, Italy and Spain, spanning acute and convalescent COVID-19. In each case, the material was cDNA or gDNA derived from T cells, B-cell-depleted T cells, or PBMCs.

This CDR3 spans 13 amino acids. V was shortened by 8 bases and J by 1 base, with 9 bases between the two germline ends. Authors' analysis steps: Reference gene primer amplification yielded estimated nucleated cell counts. Only in-frame clones appear in the TCRdb table, and some are missing; sequencing was by immunoSEQ multiplex PCR. V, J and clone size derive from that table, while D and trimming were established from the DNA sequence. Of some 100,000 clones listed, around nine tenths are singletons. V and J are TRBV12-3 or TRBV12-4 and TRBJ1-5; D not resolved. The sequenced material came from peripheral blood. The receptor's source is a man between 65 and 80 years old with acute or convalescent COVID-19. The chain's CDR3 is CASRDTSNQPQHF. The CDR3 DNA is TGTGCCAGCCGAGACACAAGCAATCAGCCCCAGCATTTT.